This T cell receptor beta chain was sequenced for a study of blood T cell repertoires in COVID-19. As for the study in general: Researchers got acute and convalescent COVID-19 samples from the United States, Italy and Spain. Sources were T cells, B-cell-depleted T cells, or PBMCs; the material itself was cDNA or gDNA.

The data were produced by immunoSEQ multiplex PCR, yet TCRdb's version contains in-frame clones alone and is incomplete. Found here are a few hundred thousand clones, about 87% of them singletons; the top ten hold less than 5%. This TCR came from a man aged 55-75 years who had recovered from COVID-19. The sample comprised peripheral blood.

The CDR3, as DNA: TGTGCCAGCTCACCGCCCCTATCGACAGATACGCAGTATTTT. Translated, it gives CASSPPLSTDTQYF. The rearrangement uses TRBV18 and TRBJ2-3, with D hard to call. CDR1 is KGHSH and CDR2 is LQKENI in the germline V gene. The ends were cut back, 3 bases at V and 3 bases at J, with 10 bases in the middle. The CDR3 length is 14 residues.